This T cell receptor (beta chain) came from a study of CD8 T cells in ankylosing spondylitis. TCRdb passed the 5' RACE reads through MiXCR, listing each CDR3 protein once. The sample holds 150,000 to 200,000 distinct CDR3 sequences, around 10% seen once. Germline loops: CDR1 KGHSH, CDR2 LQKENI. The CDR3 length is 12 residues. Trimming shortened V by 5 bases and J by 6 bases, and 11 bases separated the two germline ends. The chain is built from TRBV18 and TRBJ2-7; tentative D call: TRBD2 (6 bases). The sequence was collected from a male donor with ankylosing spondylitis or in good health (not recorded which). Sequenced input: blood, either unsorted or a sorted T cell fraction (not recorded which). The chain's CDR3 is CASSTGVGEQYF. DNA of the CDR3: TGTGCCAGCTCAACGGGGGTGGGCGAGCAGTACTTC.